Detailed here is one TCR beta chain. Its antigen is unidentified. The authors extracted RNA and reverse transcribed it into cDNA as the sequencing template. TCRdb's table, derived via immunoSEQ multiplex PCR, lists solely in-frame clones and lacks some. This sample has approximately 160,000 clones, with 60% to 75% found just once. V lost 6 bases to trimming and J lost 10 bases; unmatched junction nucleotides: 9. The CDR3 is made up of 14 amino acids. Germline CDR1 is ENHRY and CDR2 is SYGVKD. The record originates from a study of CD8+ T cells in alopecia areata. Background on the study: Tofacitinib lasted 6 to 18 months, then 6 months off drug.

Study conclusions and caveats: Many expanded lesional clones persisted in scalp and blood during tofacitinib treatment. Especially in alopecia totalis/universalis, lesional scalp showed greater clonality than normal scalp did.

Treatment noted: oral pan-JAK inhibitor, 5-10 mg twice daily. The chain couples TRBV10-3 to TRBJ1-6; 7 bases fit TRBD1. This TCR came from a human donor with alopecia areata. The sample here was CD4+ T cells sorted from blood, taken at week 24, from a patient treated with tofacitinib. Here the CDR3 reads CAIRGGQNGSPLHF. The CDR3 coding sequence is TGTGCCATCAGGGGGGGACAGAACGGCTCACCCCTCCACTTT.